This TCR beta chain was documented in a study of shared clonotypes between healthy human individuals. Assay execution proceeded at the deep level. Clones were sequenced by immunoSEQ multiplex PCR, and TCRdb holds only the in-frame ones, with some missing. The top ten hold around 1.8% of the sample, which has roughly 2,000,000 clones, roughly 95% seen once. The germline gives CDR1 SGDLS, CDR2 YYNGEE. The CDR3 is 13 residues long. Between the trimmed V and J ends, which lost 6 bases and 7 bases, there was a span of 13 bases. Naive CD8 cells, CD45RO-negative and positively selected for CCR7, excluded terminally differentiated effector memory CD45RA+ cells.

The sequenced material came from naive CD8+ T cells from PBMCs. The sequence was obtained from a man between 18 and 35 years old in good health. Some clones in this sample may be carry-over from other donors' samples. The chain couples TRBV9 to TRBJ2-2, with a tentative D call TRBD2 (6 bases). CDR3 sequence: CASTGGRGGELFF. CDR3 bases: TGTGCCAGCACTGGGGGGAGAGGCGGGGAGCTGTTTTTT.